This T cell receptor (beta chain) was sequenced in a study of CD8 T cells in ankylosing spondylitis. General study points: Earlier authors reported some of these motif variants in reactive arthritis synovial fluid and blood. Seemingly characteristic of ankylosing spondylitis blood was a TCR beta motif consisting of roughly 8 highly homologous variants. Disease-linked clones had a CD8+ phenotype and relatively low frequency in peripheral blood. Reports say disease-linked clones showed up significantly more in matched ankylosing spondylitis synovial fluid.

TCRdb fed the 5' RACE reads into MiXCR, producing one record per CDR3 protein. The table shows 330,000 or so distinct CDR3 sequences, with 8% occurring only once. This clonotype was observed many times. No antigen is known for it. Germline V CDR1 and CDR2: KGHSH, LQKENI. V gave up 2 bases and J gave up 10 bases, with 9 bases separating them. The CDR3 has 13 residues. The genes are TRBV18 and TRBJ1-6, with D unclear. This TCR was sampled from a male donor with ankylosing spondylitis. The sequenced material came from blood, either unsorted or a sorted T cell fraction (not recorded which). The CDR3 bases are TGTGCCAGCTCACCAGGCCGGGGATCACCCCTCCACTTT. Translated, it gives CASSPGRGSPLHF. Complete variable domain (other parts from reference TRBV18 and TRBJ1-6): NAGVMQNPRHLVRRRGQEARLRCSPMKGHSHVYWYRQLPEEGLKFMVYLQKENIIDESGMPKERFSAEFPKEGPSILRIQQVVRGDSAAYFCASSPGRGSPLHFGNGTRLTVT.